Here is one T cell receptor (beta chain) with its context. Antigen unknown. The data stem from a study of cytotoxic CD8 clonotypes in ibrutinib-treated CLL. Germline CDR1 GTSNPN, CDR2 SVGIG (reference sequence). Trimming pared 0 bases from V and 2 bases from J, leaving 10 bases between. The CDR3 spans 14 residues. Study results and caveats: Starting clonality was above that of age-matched healthy donors and tracked circulating CD8+ T-cell counts.

Produced via immunoSEQ multiplex PCR; TCRdb's table is partial and in-frame only. The profile covers fewer than 150,000 clones, with 80% to 90% appearing a single time and around 3.3% taken by the ten largest. Sequencing used PBMCs, obtained after 24 months of ibrutinib treatment. This receptor was identified in a human donor with chronic lymphocytic leukemia. The chain carries TRBV30 and TRBJ1-2; D is uncertain. CDR3 nucleotides: TGTGCCTGGAGTGTACAGCTGGGGAACTATGGCTACACCTTC. As protein: CAWSVQLGNYGYTF.